These 32 T cell receptor beta chains were all obtained from the same sample, sequenced in a study of molecular identifiers for immune sequencing clone quantification. TCRdb called the PCR reads again in MiXCR, with one record for every CDR3 protein. The repertoire holds roughly 630,000 distinct CDR3 sequences, with over 25% as singletons. Material: naive CD8+ T cells from blood, with Jurkat cell RNA spiked in. Documented subset: FACS-sorted CD8+CD4-CCR7+CD45RA+ naive T cells. These receptors all stem from a human donor in good health. Some libraries in this study had Jurkat cell RNA spiked in.

The table lists this clonotype with a count of one. The chain carries TRBV27 and TRBJ1-5; no definite D call. This CDR3 spans 14 amino acids. With 2 bases removed from V and 7 bases from J, the gap between germline ends came to 12 bases. CDR1 MNHEY and CDR2 SMNVEV come from the germline V gene (reference sequence). The CDR3 DNA sequence: TGTGCCAGCAGTTTAACCAGGTTTGAGCAGCCCCAGCATTTT. Translation gives CASSLTRFEQPQHF.

With respect to this clonotype: A read error is possible here, since a much larger clone lies one base away. The genes are TRBV7-2 and TRBJ1-1; 9 nucleotides align to TRBD1. This CDR3 contains 16 residues. Per the germline V gene, CDR1 is SGHTA and CDR2 is FQGNSA. V shed 5 bases and J 2 bases; nucleotides not matched to a gene: 9. CDR3 nucleotide sequence: TGTGCCAGCAGCCCAACCGGGACAGGGACAAACACTGAAGCTTTCTTT. This sequence encodes CASSPTGTGTNTEAFF. Supplemented by reference TRBV7-2 and TRBJ1-1, the full variable domain reads GAGVSQSPSNKVTEKGKDVELRCDPISGHTALYWYRQSLGQGLEFLIYFQGNSAPDKSGLPSDRFSAERTGGSVSTLTIQRTQQEDSAVYLCASSPTGTGTNTEAFFGQGTRLTVV.

This clonotype was seen many times. The V call is TRBV7-2, the J call TRBJ2-1, with 8 nucleotides matching TRBD1. The germline CDR1 and CDR2 sequences are SGHTA and FQGNSA. V was pared by 5 bases and J by 7 bases, with 4 bases of the junction left unmatched. The CDR3 loop spans 13 amino acids. CDR3: CASSPDRVNEQFF. As DNA, the CDR3 is TGTGCCAGCAGCCCGGACAGGGTAAATGAGCAGTTCTTC.

This clonotype was seen at least ten times. This sequence joins TRBV9 and TRBJ2-6; D might be TRBD2 (5 bases). Germline V gene lookup returns CDR1 SGDLS and CDR2 YYNGEE. This CDR3 has 16 residues. Between the trimmed V and J ends, which lost 0 bases and 1 base, there was a span of 8 bases. The CDR3 here is CASSVGGLSGANVLTF. CDR3 DNA sequence: TGTGCCAGCAGCGTAGGAGGGCTGTCTGGGGCCAACGTCCTGACTTTC.

The table lists this clonotype with a few counts. This chain joins TRBV4-3 and TRBJ2-1; D not certain. The CDR3 extends over 15 amino acids. V was shortened by 1 base and J by 7 bases, with 14 bases between the two germline ends. Germline V gene lookup returns CDR1 LGHNA and CDR2 YSLEER. The CDR3 region has the DNA TGCGCCAGCAGCCAAGGGCGGACGCTTGTTAATGAGCAGTTCTTC. Translation gives CASSQGRTLVNEQFF.

This clonotype has only a few counts. This sequence joins TRBV15 and TRBJ2-7; TRBD1 is a possible D gene (6 bases). V shed 0 bases and J shed 2 bases, with 11 bases lying between them. This CDR3 region has 15 residues. CDR1 and CDR2 (germline): LNHNV, YYDKDF (reference sequence). This CDR3 reads CATSRDQDRTYEQYF. CDR3 coding DNA: TGTGCCACCAGCAGAGATCAGGACAGAACCTACGAGCAGTACTTC.

The sample holds a few counts of this clonotype. CDR3 DNA sequence: TGTGCCACGGAACGGGGGTCTGGGGCCAACGTCCTGACTTTC. Translation gives CATERGSGANVLTF. This chain links TRBV19 with TRBJ2-6; TRBD2 might be the D (6 bases). V was pared by 10 bases and J by 1 base, with 11 bases between. Germline CDR1 and CDR2: LNHDA and SQIVND (reference sequence). CDR3 length: 14 residues.

A note on this clonotype: It may be a read error: a sequence one base away is much more abundant. J is TRBJ2-7 and V is TRBV2; D unresolved. Trimming took 0 bases from V and 3 from J, leaving 12 bases between them. Looked up from germline, CDR1 is SNHLY and CDR2 is FYNNEI. The CDR3 covers 15 residues. In DNA, the CDR3 is TGTGCCAGCAGTGAAGCGCGCTTGAGTTTCTACGAGCAGTACTTC. Protein: CASSEARLSFYEQYF.

Concerning this clonotype itself: This may stem from a read error, because a much larger clone lies one nucleotide away. J is TRBJ1-1 and V is TRBV9; D unclear. From germline, CDR1 is SGDLS and CDR2 YYNGEE. The CDR3 spans 14 residues. CDR3: CVSSVGQMNTEAFF. The CDR3 bases are TGTGTCAGCAGCGTAGGGCAGATGAACACTGAAGCTTTCTTT.

As regards this clonotype: This may stem from a read error, because a much larger clone lies one nucleotide away. The CDR3 does not end in the conserved phenylalanine or tryptophan, so this is likely a read error. This chain links TRBV6-5 with TRBJ2-1; D remains unclear. Germline CDR1 MNHEY, CDR2 SVGAGI. Deletions cut 0 bases from V and 11 bases from J, with 11 bases between. The length of the CDR3 is 13 residues. The CDR3 DNA is TGTGCCAGCAGTTACTCTGGGAATGGGAAGCAGTTCTCC. Translation: CASSYSGNGKQFS.

About this clonotype itself: Given a much more abundant clone one base away, this may be a read error. This CDR3 is missing its conserved last phenylalanine or tryptophan, likely due to a read error. V and J are TRBV4-2 and TRBJ1-4; D possibly corresponds to TRBD1 (6 bases). This CDR3 has 18 amino acids. V gave up 0 bases and J gave up 2 bases, with 16 bases separating them. Germline V gene data show CDR1 as LGHNA and CDR2 as YNFKEQ. The CDR3 bases are TGTGCCAGCAGCCAAGAGTCGCCGGGGGGCAGGACTAATGAAAAACTGTTTCTT. Translating gives CASSQESPGGRTNEKLFL.

J is TRBJ1-4 and V is TRBV3-2; the table's D call of TRBD1 was not tested on the DNA. TRBV3-2 corresponds to a pseudogene. The CDR3 has 15 residues. The CDR3 coding sequence is TGTGCCAGCAGCGGAGACAGTGGTGCTAATGAAAAACTGTTTTTT. Its protein is CASSGDSGANEKLFF.

The rearrangement links TRBV12-3 or TRBV12-4 to TRBJ1-6; D possibly corresponds to TRBD1 (6 bases). Trimming stripped 7 bases from V and 9 bases from J, with 13 bases between. The CDR3 consists of 13 residues. For the CDR3, the DNA is TGTGCCAGCAATGGGGGGGCCATTTCACCCCTCCACTTT. This translates into CASNGGAISPLHF.

The sample holds a few counts of this clonotype. The final CDR3 position lacks the conserved phenylalanine or tryptophan, pointing to a likely read error. DNA for the CDR3: TGTGCCAGCAGCGCCATCAGGGGGAGTACGGAGACCCAGTACCTC. Protein sequence: CASSAIRGSTETQYL. This rearrangement joins TRBV5-4 to TRBJ2-5; 7 bases map to TRBD1. The CDR3 extends over 15 amino acids. With 4 bases clipped from V and 5 bases from J, the junction kept 11 bases outside the gene matches. CDR1 is SGHNT, CDR2 YYREEE, per germline (reference sequence).

As concerns this clonotype: A single base separates this from a much larger clone, so it may be a read error. The chain recombines TRBV7-9 with TRBJ2-7, with 8 nucleotides matching TRBD1. The germline V gene encodes CDR1 SEHNR and CDR2 FQNEAQ (reference sequence). V was clipped by 5 bases and J by 4 bases; unmatched bases: 10. CDR3 length: 15 residues. The chain's CDR3 is CASSGQGRPGYEQYF. CDR3 sequence (DNA): TGTGCCAGCAGCGGACAGGGTCGCCCCGGATACGAGCAGTACTTC.

This clonotype was picked up many times. The junction and the germline gene differ at one end; a read error may be behind it. The chain recombines TRBV5-4 with TRBJ2-7, with D perhaps given as TRBD1 or TRBD2 (5 bases each). Germline CDR1 is SGHNT and CDR2 is YYREEE (reference sequence). The CDR3 is 15 residues long. For the CDR3, the DNA is TGTGCCAGCAGCTTCGGGGCCTCCGAACTCTACGCGCAGTACTTC. Translating gives CASSFGASELYAQYF.

The sample holds a few counts of this clonotype. This chain connects TRBV27 to TRBJ2-7, with a weak D call TRBD1 (5 bases). The germline V gene encodes CDR1 MNHEY and CDR2 SMNVEV (reference sequence). CDR3 length equals 15 residues. V lost 4 bases to trimming and J lost 7 bases, with 20 bases between them. Here the CDR3 DNA reads TGTGCCAGCAGTTCCAGGGTGTTGGGGATAGGAGAGCAGTACTTC. Translated: CASSSRVLGIGEQYF.

There are many counts of this clonotype. The CDR3 loop reads CASSFIASDTQYF. The CDR3 bases are TGTGCCAGCAGCTTTATCGCGTCAGATACGCAGTATTTT. The chain joins TRBV7-9 to TRBJ2-3; D is ambiguous. Germline CDR1 is SEHNR and CDR2 is FQNEAQ (reference sequence). The CDR3 has 13 residues. With 3 bases removed from V and 4 bases from J, the gap between germline ends came to 8 bases.

Only a few counts were recorded for this clonotype. The chain links TRBV3-1 to TRBJ2-5; D uncertain. Germline V CDR1 and CDR2: LGHDT, YNNKEL (reference sequence). The CDR3 runs 15 residues. V shed 0 bases and J shed 4 bases, with 12 bases lying between them. Here the CDR3 reads CASSQDFTVRETQYF. The CDR3, as DNA: TGTGCCAGCAGCCAAGATTTTACAGTCCGAGAGACCCAGTACTTC.

This clonotype has just one count. Given a much more abundant clone one base away, this may be a read error. CDR3 protein: CASSFAMSSRNDNEQFF. Here the CDR3 DNA reads TGTGCCAGCAGCTTCGCGATGTCTAGCAGGAACGACAATGAGCAGTTCTTC. This chain links TRBV7-9 with TRBJ2-1; perhaps TRBD2 as D (5 bases). Per germline, CDR1 SEHNR and CDR2 FQNEAQ (reference sequence). The CDR3 has 17 amino acids. V lost 3 bases to trimming and J lost 5 bases, with 20 bases between them.

This clonotype occurred a few times. This chain connects TRBV7-8 to TRBJ2-2; D is unclear. V lost 2 bases, J lost 5 bases, and 12 bases lay in between. This CDR3 has 15 amino acids. CDR1 and CDR2 from the germline V gene are SGHVS and FQNEAQ. In DNA form, the CDR3 reads TGTGCCAGCAGCTTACGGGTTAGCTCGACCGGGGAGCTGTTTTTT. Protein product: CASSLRVSSTGELFF.

This clonotype was found once. Being one base from a much bigger clone, this may be a read error. This chain links TRBV7-9 with TRBJ1-1; D uncertain. Trimming left V 3 bases short and J 2 bases short, with 10 bases between. The CDR3 spans 14 residues. From germline, CDR1 is SEHNR and CDR2 FQNEAQ (reference sequence). The CDR3 DNA is TGTGCCAGCAGCTTGGAGCTTTTTAACACTGAAGCTTTCTTT. It codes for CASSLELFNTEAFF.

Turning to this clonotype: A much larger clone differs by one base, so this may be a read error. The chain uses TRBV12-3 or TRBV12-4 and TRBJ1-1, with TRBD1 matching 9 bases. The CDR3 extends over 13 amino acids. CDR3 sequence (DNA): TGTGCCAGTGGGGACAGGGTAAACACTGAAACTTTCTTT. It encodes CASGDRVNTETFF.

At least ten counts were recorded for this clonotype. This chain connects TRBV4-3 to TRBJ2-3, with a weak D call TRBD2 (5 bases). There are 14 residues in the CDR3. The germline gives CDR1 LGHNA, CDR2 YSLEER. V lost 4 bases, J lost 4 bases, and 12 bases lay in between. The CDR3 bases are TGCGCCAGCAGCCCTGGTCGGGGTTCAGATACGCAGTATTTT. It translates to CASSPGRGSDTQYF.

This clonotype was seen a single time. A read error may be the cause here, since a much bigger clone is one base away. The chain uses TRBV3-1 and TRBJ1-5, with a tentative D call TRBD1 (5 bases). Germline CDR1 is LGHDT and CDR2 is YNNKEL (reference sequence). V lost 6 bases, J lost 15 bases, and 24 bases lay in between. The CDR3 contains 14 residues. The CDR3 loop reads CASRETSRVRTPHF. The CDR3 DNA reads as TGTGCCAGCAGGGAGACAAGCAGGGTCAGGACCCCGCATTTT. The full variable domain, rest sourced from reference TRBV3-1 and TRBJ1-5, is DTAVSQTPKYLVTQMGNDKSIKCEQNLGHDTMYWYKQDSKKFLKIMFSYNNKELIINETVPNRFSPKSPDKAHLNLHINSLELGDSAVYFCASRETSRVRTPHFGDGTRLSIL.

In its sample, this clonotype was seen many times. The chain recombines TRBV7-2 with TRBJ2-3; 8 bases map to TRBD2. The germline gives CDR1 SGHTA, CDR2 FQGNSA. This CDR3 is 17 amino acids long. Trimming cost V 1 base and J 2 bases; bases outside gene matches: 8. CDR3 in amino acids: CASSLVSSLAVTDTQYF. In nucleotides, the CDR3 is TGTGCCAGCAGCTTAGTATCATCACTAGCGGTCACAGATACGCAGTATTTT.

A note on this clonotype: The CDR3 end shows no conserved phenylalanine or tryptophan, and so a read error is likely. The chain employs TRBV4-1 and TRBJ1-1, with 9 nucleotides matching TRBD1. Germline CDR1 reads MGHRA; CDR2 reads YSYEKL. The CDR3 is 16 amino acids. Unmatched junction bases numbered 13, after V lost 5 bases and J lost 6 bases. CDR3 coding DNA: TGCGCCAGCAGCTACCAACAGGGGGCGCTTCCTCCTGAAGCTTTCTAT. Its protein is CASSYQQGALPPEAFY.

This clonotype was found many times. The genes are TRBV27 and TRBJ2-7, with a tentative D call TRBD1 (5 bases). The CDR3 is 13 amino acids. Germline CDR1 is MNHEY and CDR2 is SMNVEV (reference sequence). V was clipped by 3 bases and J by 3 bases, with 9 bases between them. CDR3 residues: CASSFLQGYEQYF. For the CDR3, the DNA is TGTGCCAGCAGTTTTTTGCAGGGCTACGAGCAGTACTTC.

This clonotype was recorded a few times. The chain is built from TRBV5-6 and TRBJ1-1; D gene ambiguous. CDR1 and CDR2 from the germline V gene are SGHDT and YYEEEE. Trimming left V 0 bases short and J 10 bases short, with 13 bases between. The CDR3 is 13 amino acids. CDR3 residues: CASSLGGPSVAFF. CDR3 DNA: TGTGCCAGCAGCTTGGGCGGCCCCTCGGTAGCTTTCTTT.

With respect to this clonotype: This clone may be a read error of a much larger clone one base away. The chain carries TRBV29-1 and TRBJ1-1; possibly TRBD1 for D (5 bases). The CDR3 is 15 amino acids. CDR1 is SQVTM and CDR2 is ANQGSEA in the germline V gene. Trimming took 5 bases from V and 3 from J, leaving 19 bases between them. CDR3 nucleotides: TGCAGCGTTAATGGAGATGGGGGAGTGGACACTGAAGCTTTCTTT. This codes for CSVNGDGGVDTEAFF.

This clonotype appeared many times. The chain employs TRBV28 and TRBJ2-3; D call uncertain. CDR3 length: 14 residues. Deletions cut 4 bases from V and 0 bases from J, with 8 bases between. In germline, CDR1 is MDHEN, CDR2 SYDVKM. CDR3 region: CASSSSSSTDTQYF. The CDR3, as DNA: TGTGCCAGCAGTTCATCCAGTAGCACAGATACGCAGTATTTT.

In this sample, this clonotype turned up once. It may be a read error: a sequence one base away is much more abundant. This sequence joins TRBV3-1 and TRBJ2-5; D gene unclear. This CDR3 region has 13 residues. Germline V gives CDR1 LGHDT, CDR2 YNNKEL (reference sequence). CDR3 loop: CASSQPHDETQNF. In DNA, the CDR3 is TGTGCCAGCAGCCAACCGCACGATGAGACCCAGAACTTC.